These 6 T cell receptor beta chains share one sample of origin, sequenced in a study of cytomegalovirus exposure and HLA in healthy donors. In the PCR, 60 Vbeta and 13 Jbeta primers were used. Libraries were prepared by immunoSEQ multiplex PCR; TCRdb keeps only in-frame clonotypes and omits some of them. The sample lists more than 90,000 clones, nearly 70% occurring once. The sequenced material came from PBMCs. The receptors shown here come from a man aged 50-60 years in good health and CMV-seronegative.

This chain uses TRBV2 with TRBJ2-3; D remains ambiguous. Per germline, CDR1 SNHLY and CDR2 FYNNEI. The CDR3 spans 14 residues. V was trimmed by 6 bases and J by 5 bases, leaving 15 bases between them. In DNA form, the CDR3 reads TGTGCCAGCAGCGTGAGCCCGCCGGGAGATACGCAGTATTTT. Translating gives CASSVSPPGDTQYF. The variable domain in full, with the rest retrieved from reference TRBV2 and TRBJ2-3, is EPEVTQTPSHQVTQMGQEVILRCVPISNHLYFYWYRQILGQKVEFLVSFYNNEISEKSEIFDDQFSVERPDGSNFTLKIRSTKLEDSAMYFCASSVSPPGDTQYFGPGTRLTVL.

The gene calls are TRBV5-1 and TRBJ2-2; D is undetermined. Trimming shortened V by 4 bases and J by 8 bases, and 18 bases separated the two germline ends. This CDR3 spans 15 amino acids. Germline-derived CDR1 and CDR2 are SGHRS and YFSETQ. CDR3 sequence (DNA): TGCGCCAGCAGCCCAAGTTCAGTCCCAACGGGGGAGCTGTTTTTT. It encodes CASSPSSVPTGELFF.

This sequence joins TRBV28 and TRBJ1-1, with 10 positions matching TRBD1. The CDR3 extends over 14 amino acids. The germline V gene encodes CDR1 MDHEN and CDR2 SYDVKM. The trim removed 3 bases at V and 8 bases at J, leaving 6 bases unmatched. The chain's CDR3 is CASSLIATGGEAFF. CDR3 DNA sequence: TGTGCCAGCAGTTTGATCGCGACAGGGGGCGAAGCTTTCTTT. Full variable domain (missing parts from reference TRBV28 and TRBJ1-1): DVKVTQSSRYLVKRTGEKVFLECVQDMDHENMFWYRQDPGLGLRLIYFSYDVKMKEKGDIPEGYSVSREKKERFSLILESASTNQTSMYLCASSLIATGGEAFFGQGTRLTVV.

V usage is TRBV2 and J usage is TRBJ2-7; D remains ambiguous. The CDR3 is made up of 14 amino acids. Trimming took off 4 bases at V and 7 bases at J, with 17 bases between the two ends. Germline V gene sequence: CDR1 SNHLY, CDR2 FYNNEI. CDR3 sequence reads: CASSVLFARGEQYV. Written as DNA, the CDR3 is TGTGCCAGCAGTGTGTTGTTTGCTAGAGGTGAGCAGTACGTC.

The chain has TRBV29-1 and TRBJ2-1; D may be TRBD1 (5 bases). V lost 6 bases, J lost 2 bases, and 23 bases lay in between. Germline CDR1 and CDR2: SQVTM and ANQGSEA. CDR3 length: 17 residues. CDR3 protein: CSVRQQYSPGTYNEQFF. As DNA, the CDR3 is TGCAGCGTCCGACAGCAGTATAGCCCTGGCACCTACAATGAGCAGTTCTTC.

The chain links TRBV29-1 to TRBJ2-3, with TRBD2 matching 7 bases. The CDR3 is 15 residues long. V lost 3 bases to trimming and J lost 1 base; unmatched junction nucleotides: 7. Germline V lookup: CDR1 SQVTM, CDR2 ANQGSEA. CDR3: CSVDWGSGRTDTQYF. In nucleotides, the CDR3 is TGCAGCGTTGATTGGGGTAGCGGGCGCACAGATACGCAGTATTTT.